The 28 T cell receptor beta chains reported below all come from one sample, sequenced in a study of identical twins. TCRdb passed the 5' RACE reads through MiXCR, listing each CDR3 protein once. Among 1.5 million to 2 million distinct CDR3 sequences, about 32% were seen once, and the ten largest hold around 0.25%. Sequencing was done on a sample of cord blood. These receptors were taken from a newborn girl in good health.

Points on this clonotype: A clone one base away is much larger, so this may be a read error. The chain links TRBV28 to TRBJ2-1; a weak D match, TRBD2 (6 bases). The CDR3 runs to 12 residues. Trimming cost V 5 bases and J 8 bases, with 10 bases left between them. The germline V gene encodes CDR1 MDHEN and CDR2 SYDVKM. CDR3 loop: CASSPWGDEQFF. DNA of the CDR3: TGTGCCAGCAGTCCCTGGGGGGATGAGCAGTTCTTC.

This sequence joins TRBV4-1 and TRBJ1-6; unclear D gene. This CDR3 is 15 amino acids long. CDR1 and CDR2 from the germline V gene are MGHRA and YSYEKL. Trimming took 0 bases from V and 8 from J, leaving 11 bases between them. This CDR3 reads CASSQDMGRDSPLHF. The CDR3 bases are TGCGCCAGCAGCCAAGATATGGGTCGGGATTCACCCCTCCACTTT.

This clonotype was detected a few times. The chain combines TRBV6-5 with TRBJ1-2; 8 bases line up with TRBD1. V dropped 0 bases and J dropped 12; count of bases not matched to a gene: 6. CDR3 length equals 13 residues. The germline V gene encodes CDR1 MNHEY and CDR2 SVGAGI. The CDR3 region is CASSYSQGGANTF. The CDR3 DNA sequence: TGTGCCAGCAGTTACTCACAGGGGGGGGCGAACACCTTC.

This clonotype was recorded at least ten times. The chain has TRBV25-1 and TRBJ2-7, with D perhaps matching TRBD2 (6 bases). The germline gives CDR1 MGHDK, CDR2 SYGVNS. Trimming left V 3 bases short and J 0 bases short, with 15 bases between. The CDR3 has 16 amino acids. CDR3: CASSESDWDFSYEQYF. CDR3 nucleotides: TGTGCCAGCAGTGAGTCCGATTGGGACTTCTCCTACGAGCAGTACTTC.

The CDR3 DNA is TGTGCCAGCAGCCGAGTCGGGGGGCCCACAGATACGCAGTATTTT. Translating gives CASSRVGGPTDTQYF. This rearrangement joins TRBV4-2 to TRBJ2-3, with D perhaps TRBD2 (7 bases). Germline V lookup: CDR1 LGHNA, CDR2 YNFKEQ. The V and J ends lost 4 bases and 2 bases respectively, with 13 bases between them. CDR3 length: 15 amino acids.

This clonotype was detected a few times. The rearrangement joins TRBV15 to TRBJ1-1, with 10 bases identical to TRBD1. Germline V gene lookup returns CDR1 LNHNV and CDR2 YYDKDF (reference sequence). The CDR3 length is 14 residues. V lost 1 base, J lost 4 bases, and 0 bases stayed unmatched. CDR3 coding DNA: TGTGCCACCAGCAGAGGGACAGGGGGCACTGAAGCTTTCTTT. Translated: CATSRGTGGTEAFF.

This rearrangement joins TRBV29-1 to TRBJ2-1; 12 nucleotides line up with TRBD2. The V and J ends lost 3 bases and 4 bases, in that order; junction bases with no gene match: 4. CDR1 and CDR2 (germline): SQVTM, ANQGSEA. This CDR3 comprises 15 residues. CDR3 loop: CSVDPTSGSYNEQFF. DNA of the CDR3: TGCAGCGTTGATCCGACTAGCGGGAGTTACAATGAGCAGTTCTTC.

This clonotype showed up just a few times. The chain employs TRBV7-2 and TRBJ2-3, with a possible D match to TRBD2 (6 bases). This CDR3 region has 13 residues. Trimming stripped 5 bases from V and 4 bases from J, with 10 bases between. Germline loops: CDR1 SGHTA, CDR2 FQGNSA. CDR3 in DNA: TGTGCCAGCAGCATCGGGACTCCAGATACGCAGTATTTT. Protein sequence: CASSIGTPDTQYF.

V gene TRBV28 combines with J gene TRBJ2-7; TRBD1 aligns across 10 bases. V trimming: 2 bases; J trimming: 9 bases; junction bases outside the gene matches: 7. Looked up from germline, CDR1 is MDHEN and CDR2 is SYDVKM. The length of the CDR3 is 14 residues. This CDR3 reads CASSLGTGVRGQYF. In nucleotides, the CDR3 is TGTGCCAGCAGTTTAGGGACAGGGGTTCGGGGGCAGTACTTC. The full variable domain, rest sourced from reference TRBV28 and TRBJ2-7, is DVKVTQSSRYLVKRTGEKVFLECVQDMDHENMFWYRQDPGLGLRLIYFSYDVKMKEKGDIPEGYSVSREKKERFSLILESASTNQTSMYLCASSLGTGVRGQYFGPGTRLTVT.

The rearrangement links TRBV12-3 or TRBV12-4 to TRBJ2-2; 7 bases match TRBD1. J was trimmed by 6 bases and V by 6 bases; bases with no gene match: 10. CDR3 length equals 15 residues. As DNA, the CDR3 is TGTGCCAGCAGCCCAGACAGGGTTCAAGCCGGGGAGCTGTTTTTT. It encodes CASSPDRVQAGELFF.

The chain couples TRBV7-2 to TRBJ2-5, with 8 bases matching TRBD2. The CDR3 runs to 15 residues. V was pared by 2 bases and J by 1 base, with 3 bases of the junction left unmatched. Looked up from germline, CDR1 is SGHTA and CDR2 is FQGNSA. CDR3 nucleotide sequence: TGTGCCAGCAGCTTACGGCGGGAGGTCCAAGAGACCCAGTACTTC. Protein sequence: CASSLRREVQETQYF.

This rearrangement joins TRBV9 to TRBJ2-5, with 10 bases matching TRBD2. V dropped 4 bases and J dropped 11; count of bases not matched to a gene: 17. The CDR3 contains 16 residues. Germline CDR1 reads SGDLS; CDR2 reads YYNGEE. CDR3 in DNA: TGTGCCAGCAGCCCTAGCGGGGGATGGTCCTACAATGAGCAGTACTTC. Its translation: CASSPSGGWSYNEQYF.

The chain uses TRBV11-1 and TRBJ2-7; TRBD2 might be the D (6 bases). In germline, CDR1 is SGHAT, CDR2 FQDESV (reference sequence). Trimming took off 5 bases at V and 3 bases at J, with 17 bases between the two ends. The CDR3 runs 15 residues. The CDR3 nucleotides are TGTGCCAGCAGCGATACACGACATAGCGGCTACGAGCAGTACTTC. This encodes CASSDTRHSGYEQYF. Full variable domain (outside the CDR3, taken from reference TRBV11-1 and TRBJ2-7): EAEVAQSPRYKITEKSQAVAFWCDPISGHATLYWYRQILGQGPELLVQFQDESVVDDSQLPKDRFSAERLKGVDSTLKIQPAELGDSAMYLCASSDTRHSGYEQYFGPGTRLTVT.

This rearrangement joins TRBV29-1 to TRBJ1-2; 9 positions agree with TRBD1. V trimming: 4 bases; J trimming: 0 bases; junction bases outside the gene matches: 6. The CDR3 sequence is 15 residues long. Germline V lookup: CDR1 SQVTM, CDR2 ANQGSEA. The CDR3, as DNA: TGCAGCGTTGTTTTCCGGGACAGGGCTAACTATGGCTACACCTTC. Its translation: CSVVFRDRANYGYTF.

This clonotype was recorded once. The rearrangement links TRBV30 to TRBJ1-5; D is ambiguous. Trimming shortened V by 5 bases and J by 2 bases, and 7 bases separated the two germline ends. The CDR3 loop spans 12 amino acids. Germline V gene sequence: CDR1 GTSNPN, CDR2 SVGIG (reference sequence). Here the CDR3 reads CAWDGGNQPQHF. The DNA for the CDR3 is TGTGCCTGGGACGGGGGCAATCAGCCCCAGCATTTT.

Note on this clonotype: Germline is not matched at one junction end, which may reflect a read error. The rearrangement joins TRBV25-1 to TRBJ1-1; weak D call: TRBD1 (6 bases). This CDR3 has 13 amino acids. Germline values: CDR1 MGHDK, CDR2 SYGVNS. The CDR3 spells CASSAGQYTETFF. The CDR3 DNA sequence: TGTGCCAGCAGTGCTGGACAGTACACTGAAACTTTCTTT.

This clonotype was counted a single time. This chain joins TRBV20-1 and TRBJ2-6, with 7 bases matching TRBD1. The CDR3 extends over 16 amino acids. CDR1 and CDR2 (germline): DFQATT, SNEGSKA (reference sequence). V gave up 2 bases and J gave up 4 bases; unmatched junction bases: 8. This chain's CDR3 is CSARRIQGSGANVLTF. The CDR3 DNA is TGCAGTGCTAGACGGATACAGGGGTCCGGGGCCAACGTCCTGACTTTC.

This clonotype was seen at least ten times. The DNA of the CDR3 is TGCAGTGCTAGAGGGGGTAGCGTCTCTTACGAGCAGTACTTC. Protein sequence: CSARGGSVSYEQYF. The genes are TRBV20-1 and TRBJ2-7, with D perhaps TRBD2 (5 bases). In germline, CDR1 is DFQATT, CDR2 SNEGSKA (reference sequence). This CDR3 comprises 14 residues. The V end was cut by 1 base, the J end by 4 bases, with 14 bases between.

The gene calls are TRBV5-1 and TRBJ2-1; D is unclear. The CDR3 has 15 amino acids. V shed 0 bases and J shed 8 bases, with 15 bases lying between them. CDR1 is SGHRS and CDR2 is YFSETQ in the germline V gene. This CDR3 reads CASSLGNILWDEQFF. The CDR3 nucleotides read TGCGCCAGCAGCTTGGGAAATATACTTTGGGATGAGCAGTTCTTC.

This chain joins TRBV7-2 and TRBJ2-3, with 16 positions matching TRBD2. J gave up 2 bases and V 5 bases, and 1 base lay outside the gene matches. The CDR3 is 16 residues long. In germline, CDR1 is SGHTA, CDR2 FQGNSA. The DNA of the CDR3 is TGTGCCAGCAGCGGGACTAGCGGGAGGGCCACAGATACGCAGTATTTT. The encoded protein is CASSGTSGRATDTQYF.

This chain uses TRBV27 with TRBJ2-7, with 10 positions matching TRBD2. This CDR3 is built from 16 residues. V lost 1 base and J lost 7; bases outside the gene matches: 10. Germline V lookup: CDR1 MNHEY, CDR2 SMNVEV (reference sequence). The CDR3 bases are TGTGCCAGCAGTTTATTTTCTAGCGGGAGATACAATGAGCAGTACTTC. It specifies CASSLFSSGRYNEQYF.

The chain combines TRBV6-1 with TRBJ1-2, with TRBD1 as a possible D gene (6 bases). This CDR3 contains 14 residues. Germline CDR1 is MNHNS and CDR2 is SASEGT. V was shortened by 1 base and J by 4 bases, with 10 bases between the two germline ends. CDR3: CASSEGGAIYGYTF. The DNA for the CDR3 is TGTGCCAGCAGTGAAGGGGGGGCGATCTATGGCTACACCTTC.

CDR3 nucleotide sequence: TGTGCCAGCAGCCCAGACAAGGACACTGAAGCTTTCTTT. Its protein product is CASSPDKDTEAFF. V and J are TRBV21-1 and TRBJ1-1. TRBV21-1 is assigned pseudogene status. The CDR3 runs 13 residues.

The sample holds one count of this clonotype. V and J are TRBV2 and TRBJ2-1; tentative D call: TRBD1 (6 bases). The CDR3 has 13 amino acids. The germline V and J ends were trimmed by 11 bases and 4 bases, with 15 bases remaining between them. CDR1 SNHLY and CDR2 FYNNEI come from the germline V gene. CDR3 nucleotide sequence: TGTGCCTGCTGGGGGCCAGCTTACAATGAGCAGTTCTTC. Encoded protein: CACWGPAYNEQFF. The full variable domain, completed using reference TRBV2 and TRBJ2-1, is EPEVTQTPSHQVTQMGQEVILRCVPISNHLYFYWYRQILGQKVEFLVSFYNNEISEKSEIFDDQFSVERPDGSNFTLKIRSTKLEDSAMYFCACWGPAYNEQFFGPGTRLTVL.

V usage is TRBV4-1 and J usage is TRBJ2-5; 9 bases fit TRBD2. The CDR3 consists of 15 residues. Germline assignment: CDR1 MGHRA and CDR2 YSYEKL. The J segment lost 2 bases and the V segment lost 4 bases, leaving 5 bases of the junction unmatched. CDR3 nucleotides: TGCGCCAGCAGCCCTAGGGGACTAGCTCAAGAGACCCAGTACTTC. Translated: CASSPRGLAQETQYF.

This chain connects TRBV10-2 to TRBJ2-7, with D perhaps TRBD2 (7 bases). This CDR3 region has 13 residues. Germline values: CDR1 WSHSY, CDR2 SAAADI. Trimming took 8 bases from V and 0 from J, leaving 11 bases between them. The DNA of the CDR3 is TGCGCCAGCCGGGGGGACACCTCCTACGAGCAGTACTTC. This gives the protein CASRGDTSYEQYF.

This clonotype appeared many times. This chain links TRBV7-2 with TRBJ1-2; D is possibly TRBD1 (6 bases). This CDR3 is 13 amino acids long. The V and J ends lost 5 bases and 4 bases respectively, with 11 bases between them. Germline V gives CDR1 SGHTA, CDR2 FQGNSA. The CDR3: CASSVDRPYGYTF. The CDR3 DNA follows: TGTGCCAGCAGCGTAGACAGGCCCTATGGCTACACCTTC.

This clonotype was recorded once. At one boundary the junction diverges from the germline segment, which might be a read error. The J gene is TRBJ2-3, the V gene TRBV5-8, with 8 bases lining up with TRBD2. The CDR3 spans 16 residues. Germline V gene lookup returns CDR1 SGHTS and CDR2 YDEGEE. This CDR3 is CAGSFSSGRTTDTQYF. CDR3 sequence (DNA): TGTGCCGGCAGCTTCTCTAGCGGGCGGACCACAGATACGCAGTATTTT.